Presented here are 29 T cell receptor beta chains from one specimen sequenced in a study of response to subunit inactivated influenza vaccine. Each CDR3 protein gets one entry after TCRdb re-called the RT-PCR reads with MiXCR. The sample yields 500,000 or so distinct CDR3 sequences, about 15% seen once. This sample comprised CD4+ T cells sorted from PBMCs, obtained less than 30 months after vaccination. These receptors were obtained from a man aged 45 to 70 who received an inactivated influenza vaccine.

The chain joins TRBV4-2 to TRBJ2-3; D unresolved. V gave up 1 base and J gave up 2 bases, with 7 bases separating them. Germline V gives CDR1 LGHNA, CDR2 YNFKEQ. This CDR3 contains 14 residues. The CDR3 reads CASSQGADTDTQYF. The CDR3 DNA sequence: TGTGCCAGCAGCCAAGGGGCGGACACAGATACGCAGTATTTT.

The chain has TRBV12-3 or TRBV12-4 and TRBJ1-2; possibly TRBD1 for D (5 bases). V was clipped by 3 bases and J by 0 bases, with 11 bases between them. The CDR3 length is 15 residues. The CDR3: CASSLGGRSNYGYTF. The CDR3 coding sequence is TGTGCCAGCAGTTTGGGGGGGAGATCTAACTATGGCTACACCTTC.

The chain joins TRBV18 to TRBJ2-3; 11 positions agree with TRBD2. Germline CDR1 reads KGHSH; CDR2 reads LQKENI. The CDR3 is 18 residues long. Germline trimming cut 3 bases from V and 0 bases from J; bases unmatched to any gene: 8. The DNA for the CDR3 is TGTGCCAGCTCACCCACTAGCGGGAGCCTGTTTAGCACAGATACGCAGTATTTT. This codes for CASSPTSGSLFSTDTQYF.

This clonotype was counted between two and nine times. CDR3 coding DNA: TGCAGCGTTTCAGTCGTGTCGGCGGGGGCTGGAGATACGCAGTATTTT. This codes for CSVSVVSAGAGDTQYF. This chain links TRBV29-1 with TRBJ2-3, with TRBD2 as a possible D gene (7 bases). V was shortened by 5 bases and J by 5 bases, with 23 bases between the two germline ends. Germline V gene sequence: CDR1 SQVTM, CDR2 ANQGSEA. The CDR3 runs to 16 residues.

The DNA of the CDR3 is TGCGCCAGCAGCTTGCCACAGGGGACTGAGCAGTTCTTC. Its protein is CASSLPQGTEQFF. The chain has TRBV5-1 and TRBJ2-1, with TRBD1 matching 7 bases. The J segment lost 9 bases and the V segment lost 1 base, leaving 4 bases of the junction unmatched. The CDR3 is 13 residues long. From germline, CDR1 is SGHRS and CDR2 YFSETQ.

Written as DNA, the CDR3 is TGTGCCAGCAGCCCACAGACCCCTATGGCCCCCCAGTATTTT. It codes for CASSPQTPMAPQYF. V usage is TRBV7-6 and J usage is TRBJ2-3; D is uncertain. Trimming took 5 bases from V and 12 from J, leaving 21 bases between them. The CDR3 is 14 residues long. The germline V gene has CDR1 SGHVS and CDR2 FNYEAQ.

This clonotype was observed at least ten times. J is TRBJ1-6 and V is TRBV4-3; no clear D gene. Deletions cut 3 bases from V and 7 bases from J, with 7 bases between. Germline V CDR1 and CDR2: LGHNA, YSLEER. The CDR3 sequence is 13 residues long. CDR3: CASSQAQNSPLHF. Here the CDR3 DNA reads TGCGCCAGCAGCCAGGCACAGAATTCACCCCTCCACTTT.

This clonotype was seen more than once but under ten times. J is TRBJ1-1 and V is TRBV18; D is perhaps TRBD1 (6 bases). The CDR3 loop spans 14 amino acids. Germline V gene lookup returns CDR1 KGHSH and CDR2 LQKENI. The ends were cut back, 2 bases at V and 3 bases at J, with 10 bases in the middle. The CDR3 loop reads CASSPNRVDTEAFF. CDR3 nucleotide sequence: TGTGCCAGCTCACCAAACAGGGTAGACACTGAAGCTTTCTTT.

This clonotype showed up many times. The chain combines TRBV10-3 with TRBJ1-2; TRBD1 matches 9 bases. Germline trimming cut 4 bases from V and 4 bases from J; bases unmatched to any gene: 4. There are 14 residues in the CDR3. Germline lookup yields CDR1 ENHRY and CDR2 SYGVKD. The CDR3 is CAISAGQGLYGYTF. The CDR3, as DNA: TGTGCCATCAGTGCTGGACAGGGGCTCTATGGCTACACCTTC.

The chain employs TRBV3-1 and TRBJ1-1; D call uncertain. Per germline, CDR1 LGHDT and CDR2 YNNKEL (reference sequence). The length of the CDR3 is 12 residues. V shed 5 bases and J shed 4 bases, with 8 bases lying between them. Here the CDR3 DNA reads TGTGCCAGCAGCGACACGGGCACTGAAGCTTTCTTT. Translation gives CASSDTGTEAFF.

This clonotype was seen just once. The V and J genes are TRBV21-1 and TRBJ2-3; TRBD1 was called by the table and not checked on the DNA. TRBV21-1 is a pseudogene locus. This CDR3 comprises 14 residues. CDR3 sequence: CASSKVSHTDTQYF. The DNA for the CDR3 is TGTGCCAGCAGCAAAGTGTCCCACACAGATACGCAGTATTTT.

V gene TRBV20-1 combines with J gene TRBJ1-1; no firm D call. Germline CDR1 is DFQATT and CDR2 is SNEGSKA (reference sequence). This CDR3 has 12 residues. V was clipped by 6 bases and J by 1 base, with 9 bases between them. CDR3 nucleotides: TGCAGTGCACTAGACCCGAACACTGAAGCTTTCTTT. It codes for CSALDPNTEAFF.

This sequence joins TRBV11-1 and TRBJ2-1, with 8 bases identical to TRBD2. Germline V gene lookup returns CDR1 SGHAT and CDR2 FQDESV (reference sequence). CDR3 length: 20 amino acids. With V trimmed by 2 bases and J by 1 base, 16 bases remained unmatched. The CDR3 sequence is CASSLTGIGAGAQSYNEQFF. CDR3 DNA: TGTGCCAGCAGCTTAACCGGGATCGGAGCGGGAGCCCAGTCCTACAATGAGCAGTTCTTC. The entire variable domain, with the rest obtained from reference TRBV11-1 and TRBJ2-1, is as follows: EAEVAQSPRYKITEKSQAVAFWCDPISGHATLYWYRQILGQGPELLVQFQDESVVDDSQLPKDRFSAERLKGVDSTLKIQPAELGDSAMYLCASSLTGIGAGAQSYNEQFFGPGTRLTVL.

The V call is TRBV28, the J call TRBJ2-7; 8 bases are shared with TRBD1. The V gene end was trimmed by 3 bases and the J gene end by 3 bases; junction bases not matched to a gene: 4. Looked up from germline, CDR1 is MDHEN and CDR2 is SYDVKM. The CDR3 runs to 14 residues. The CDR3 region has the DNA TGTGCCAGCAGTTTTGGACAGGGAGGCTACGAGCAGTACTTC. Its protein is CASSFGQGGYEQYF.

This clonotype has a handful of counts. This rearrangement joins TRBV4-1 to TRBJ2-3; no firm D call. The V and J ends lost 3 bases and 0 bases respectively, with 10 bases between them. From germline, CDR1 is MGHRA and CDR2 YSYEKL. This CDR3 is 15 amino acids long. CDR3 coding DNA: TGCGCCAGCAGCCACGTAATATCTAGCACAGATACGCAGTATTTT. Protein sequence: CASSHVISSTDTQYF.

This clonotype was observed at least ten times. The chain is built from TRBV13 and TRBJ2-1; unclear D gene. Germline CDR1 PRHDT, CDR2 FYEKMQ (reference sequence). The germline V and J ends were trimmed by 0 bases and 8 bases, with 8 bases remaining between them. There are 13 residues in the CDR3. As DNA, the CDR3 is TGTGCCAGCAGCTTAGGCCTAAAGGATGAGCAGTTCTTC. This sequence encodes CASSLGLKDEQFF.

V gene TRBV10-3 combines with J gene TRBJ1-4; D possibly corresponds to TRBD1 (5 bases). Germline CDR1 is ENHRY and CDR2 is SYGVKD. Trimming left V 11 bases short and J 2 bases short, with 12 bases between. The CDR3 extends over 13 amino acids. The CDR3 bases are TGTGCCTCGACCGGGGGGACTAATGAAAAACTGTTTTTT. Its translation is CASTGGTNEKLFF.

This clonotype was seen ten or more times. The chain recombines TRBV12-3 or TRBV12-4 with TRBJ2-3, with D maybe TRBD2 (8 bases). The CDR3 spans 15 residues. Deletions cut 5 bases from V and 7 bases from J, with 19 bases between. CDR3 residues: CASSLRTGGGNTQYF. In nucleotides, the CDR3 is TGTGCCAGCAGTCTGAGGACAGGCGGGGGGAATACGCAGTATTTT.

This chain uses TRBV15 with TRBJ2-1; D is uncertain. V dropped 2 bases and J dropped 5 bases, with 7 bases sitting between them. The CDR3 is made up of 13 amino acids. Germline V gene lookup returns CDR1 LNHNV and CDR2 YYDKDF (reference sequence). Here the CDR3 DNA reads TGTGCCACCAGCAGATCTTTAGACAATGAGCAGTTCTTC. Protein: CATSRSLDNEQFF. The full variable domain, its missing parts supplied by reference TRBV15 and TRBJ2-1, is DAMVIQNPRYQVTQFGKPVTLSCSQTLNHNVMYWYQQKSSQAPKLLFHYYDKDFNNEADTPDNFQSRRPNTSFCFLDIRSPGLGDTAMYLCATSRSLDNEQFFGPGTRLTVL.

The CDR3 loop is CASRMGATNEKLFF. The CDR3 coding sequence is TGTGCCAGCAGAATGGGAGCAACTAATGAAAAACTGTTTTTT. The chain uses TRBV5-5 and TRBJ1-4; D is unresolved. V lost 5 bases to trimming and J lost 0 bases, with 8 bases between them. The germline gives CDR1 SGHKS, CDR2 YYEKEE (reference sequence). This CDR3 spans 14 amino acids.

The chain employs TRBV27 and TRBJ1-4; 8 nucleotides match TRBD1. Germline CDR1 and CDR2: MNHEY and SMNVEV (reference sequence). The junction had 11 bases not matched to a gene; V was cut back by 6 bases and J by 8 bases. The CDR3 runs 15 residues. As DNA, the CDR3 is TGTGCCAGCAGCCTCTCGTCAGGGGGCGGGGAAAAACTGTTTTTT. This encodes CASSLSSGGGEKLFF.

This clonotype was observed a handful of times. This chain connects TRBV7-6 to TRBJ2-7, with D perhaps matching TRBD1 (6 bases). Trimming took off 5 bases at V and 7 bases at J, with 15 bases between the two ends. The CDR3 totals 13 residues. The germline CDR1 and CDR2 sequences are SGHVS and FNYEAQ. CDR3 loop: CASSTPGHREQYF. Written as DNA, the CDR3 is TGTGCCAGCAGCACCCCGGGACATAGGGAGCAGTACTTC.

The rearrangement joins TRBV29-1 to TRBJ2-7; D is possibly TRBD1 (6 bases). Germline CDR1 reads SQVTM; CDR2 reads ANQGSEA. Trimming shortened V by 5 bases and J by 5 bases, and 16 bases separated the two germline ends. This CDR3 comprises 13 residues. CDR3 region: CSVRGRGIDEQYF. The CDR3 nucleotides read TGCAGCGTTAGGGGCAGGGGTATAGACGAGCAGTACTTC.

This clonotype was seen ten or more times. This chain links TRBV20-1 with TRBJ2-7, with D possibly matching TRBD1 (7 bases). This CDR3 comprises 16 residues. The V end was cut by 6 bases, the J end by 4 bases, with 25 bases between. The germline CDR1 and CDR2 sequences are DFQATT and SNEGSKA (reference sequence). The chain's CDR3 is CSAPNPGGGRRYEQYF. The DNA for the CDR3 is TGCAGTGCGCCAAACCCAGGGGGAGGCCGGAGGTACGAGCAGTACTTC.

In its sample, this clonotype was seen once. The junction differs from germline at one of its ends, possibly a read error. Here the CDR3 reads CANSQGSGKGQPQHF. The CDR3 region has the DNA TGTGCCAACAGCCAAGGGTCAGGTAAGGGGCAGCCCCAGCATTTT. The chain employs TRBV3-1 and TRBJ1-5; the D gene is possibly TRBD1 (5 bases). From germline, CDR1 is LGHDT and CDR2 YNNKEL (reference sequence). CDR3 length: 15 residues.

This clonotype was found a few times. The V gene is TRBV6-2 or TRBV6-3, the J gene TRBJ2-7; D is uncertain. V was clipped by 10 bases and J by 0 bases, with 13 bases between them. Germline CDR1 reads MNHEY; CDR2 reads SVGEGT. The CDR3 is made up of 13 amino acids. Written as DNA, the CDR3 is TGTGCCACAGAAGACTCCAACTCCTACGAGCAGTACTTC. The encoded protein is CATEDSNSYEQYF.

The J gene is TRBJ1-5, the V gene TRBV15; D call uncertain. Trimming took 3 bases from V and 7 from J, leaving 13 bases between them. The CDR3 runs to 14 residues. From germline, CDR1 is LNHNV and CDR2 YYDKDF (reference sequence). The CDR3 sequence is CATSSALGDQPQHF. DNA for the CDR3: TGTGCCACCAGCAGCGCCTTGGGCGACCAGCCCCAGCATTTT.

This clonotype was found a few times. The chain carries TRBV20-1 and TRBJ2-1; 7 bases fit TRBD1. The CDR3 is made up of 14 amino acids. The V and J ends lost 3 bases and 6 bases, in that order; junction bases with no gene match: 8. Germline V lookup: CDR1 DFQATT, CDR2 SNEGSKA (reference sequence). The DNA of the CDR3 is TGCAGTGCTAGTAGGGGGCAGGGTGTCAATGAGCAGTTCTTC. Its protein product is CSASRGQGVNEQFF.

This clonotype was seen more than once but under ten times. Here the CDR3 reads CASSQDALAGVRSYEQYF. CDR3 nucleotides: TGCGCCAGCAGCCAAGATGCCCTAGCGGGAGTGAGGTCCTACGAGCAGTACTTC. This chain links TRBV4-3 with TRBJ2-7, with 10 bases identical to TRBD2. The CDR3 length is 18 residues. With V trimmed by 0 bases and J by 1 base, 9 bases remained unmatched. Germline lookup yields CDR1 LGHNA and CDR2 YSLEER.